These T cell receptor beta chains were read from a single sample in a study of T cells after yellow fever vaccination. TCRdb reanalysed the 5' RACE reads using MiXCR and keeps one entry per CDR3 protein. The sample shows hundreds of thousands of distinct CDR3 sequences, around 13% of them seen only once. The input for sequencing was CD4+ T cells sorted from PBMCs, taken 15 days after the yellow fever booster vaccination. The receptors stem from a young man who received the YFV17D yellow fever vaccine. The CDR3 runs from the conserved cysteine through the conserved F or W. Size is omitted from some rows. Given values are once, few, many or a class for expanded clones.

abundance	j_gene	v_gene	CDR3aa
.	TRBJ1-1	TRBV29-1	CSVGPGMGTEAFF
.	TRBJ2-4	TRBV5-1	CASSLGPLQGGVDIQYF
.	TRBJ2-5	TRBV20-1	CSAPFAGSKTQYF
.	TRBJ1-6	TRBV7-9	CASSLSGTSPLHF
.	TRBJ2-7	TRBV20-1	CSARDPQVRGRSGEQYF
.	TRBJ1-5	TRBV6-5	CASREGAGESQPQHF
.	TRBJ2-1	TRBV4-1	CASKNQGQVNNEQFF
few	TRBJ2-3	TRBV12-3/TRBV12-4	CASSLQVYSTDTQYF
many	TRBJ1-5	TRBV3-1	CASSQAGSGQPQHF
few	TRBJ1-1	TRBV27	CASSPREFWTEAFF
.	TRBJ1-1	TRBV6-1	CASSENSLNTEAFF
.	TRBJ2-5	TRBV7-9	CASSTRTGVSKETQYF
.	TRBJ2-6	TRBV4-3	CASSQASSGANVLTF
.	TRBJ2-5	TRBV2	CASAQQETQYF
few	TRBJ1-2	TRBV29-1	CSSAPYGYTF
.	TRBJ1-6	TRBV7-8	CASSQGGRDNSPLHF
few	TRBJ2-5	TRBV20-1	CSATGGGNQETQYF
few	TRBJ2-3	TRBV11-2	CASSLDGQASTDTQYF
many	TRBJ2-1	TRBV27	CASSFLGAGDEQFF
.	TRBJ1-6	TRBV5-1	CASSLEAGVYGNSPLHF
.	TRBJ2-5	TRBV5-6	CASSFGGTQYF
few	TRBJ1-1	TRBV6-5	CASTSAHTEAFF
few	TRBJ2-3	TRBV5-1	CASSSSGGLITDTQYF
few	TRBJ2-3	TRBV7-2	CASSLDSSDTQYF
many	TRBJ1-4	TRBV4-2	CASSQDKAGQSNEKLFF
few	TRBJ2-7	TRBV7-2	CASSLAGPLYNEQYF
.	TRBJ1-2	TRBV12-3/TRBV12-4	CASSVLSGYGYTF
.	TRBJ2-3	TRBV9	CASSIGNSGGVVTDTQYF
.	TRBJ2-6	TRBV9	CASSALRDLWGIGANVLTF
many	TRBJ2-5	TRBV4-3	CASSQGTGEETQYF
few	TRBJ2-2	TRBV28	CASSFGQANTGELFF
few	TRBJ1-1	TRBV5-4	CASSRGAGTEAFF
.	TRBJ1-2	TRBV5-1	CASSFEGPYGYTF
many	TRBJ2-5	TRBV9	CASSVEGTALGETQYF
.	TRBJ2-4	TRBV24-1	CATSAKDRVEAKNIQYF
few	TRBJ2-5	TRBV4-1	CASSQGGQGASETQYF
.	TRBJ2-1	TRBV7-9	CASSLDLAGYEQFF
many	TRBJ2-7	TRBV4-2	CASSLAVLTSGVSEQYF
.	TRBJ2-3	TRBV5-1	CASSLEQSTDTQYF
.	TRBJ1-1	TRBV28	CASSLPHRVTEAFF
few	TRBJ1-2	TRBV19	CASRTGPDYGYTF
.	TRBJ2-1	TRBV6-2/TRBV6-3	CASSYYRGNEQFF